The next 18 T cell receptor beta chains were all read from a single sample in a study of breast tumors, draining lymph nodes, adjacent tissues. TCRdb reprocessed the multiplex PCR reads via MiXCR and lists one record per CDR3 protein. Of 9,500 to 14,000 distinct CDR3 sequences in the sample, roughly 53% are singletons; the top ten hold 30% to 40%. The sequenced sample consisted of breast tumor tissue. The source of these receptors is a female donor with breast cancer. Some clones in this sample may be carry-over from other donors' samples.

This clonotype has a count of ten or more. CDR3 loop: CASSQQDLTTTYEQYF. Here the CDR3 DNA reads TGCGCCAGCAGTCAACAAGATTTAACTACAACATACGAGCAGTACTTC. This chain connects TRBV4-1 to TRBJ2-7; no definite D call. CDR1 and CDR2 from the germline V gene are MGHRA and YSYEKL. The CDR3 totals 16 residues. Trimming removed 6 bases at V and 4 bases at J, with 22 bases between.

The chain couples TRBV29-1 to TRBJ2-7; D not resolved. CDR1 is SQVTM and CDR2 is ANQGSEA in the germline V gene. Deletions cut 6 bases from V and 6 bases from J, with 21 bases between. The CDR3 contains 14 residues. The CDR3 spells CSVRPEDLLGEQYF. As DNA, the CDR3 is TGCAGCGTACGACCAGAGGATCTGCTTGGCGAGCAGTACTTC.

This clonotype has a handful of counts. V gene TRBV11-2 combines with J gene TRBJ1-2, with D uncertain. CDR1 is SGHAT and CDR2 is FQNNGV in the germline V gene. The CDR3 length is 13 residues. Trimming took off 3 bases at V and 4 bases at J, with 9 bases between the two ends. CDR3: CASSFEDGYGYTF. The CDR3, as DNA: TGTGCCAGCAGCTTTGAGGACGGCTATGGCTACACCTTC.

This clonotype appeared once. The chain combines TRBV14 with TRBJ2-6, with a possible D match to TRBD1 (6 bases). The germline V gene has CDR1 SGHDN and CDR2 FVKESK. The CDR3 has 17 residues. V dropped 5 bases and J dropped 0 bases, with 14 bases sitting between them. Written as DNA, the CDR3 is TGTGCCAGCAGCATGACAGGACAACTCTCTGGGGCCAACGTCCTGACTTTC. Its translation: CASSMTGQLSGANVLTF.

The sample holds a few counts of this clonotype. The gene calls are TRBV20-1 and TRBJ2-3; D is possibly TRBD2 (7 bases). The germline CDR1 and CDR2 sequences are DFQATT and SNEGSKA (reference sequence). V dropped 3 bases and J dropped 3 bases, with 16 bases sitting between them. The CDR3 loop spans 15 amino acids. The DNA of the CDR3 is TGCAGTGCTAGTGTTACGAGGGGGGGGACAGATACGCAGTATTTT. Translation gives CSASVTRGGTDTQYF.

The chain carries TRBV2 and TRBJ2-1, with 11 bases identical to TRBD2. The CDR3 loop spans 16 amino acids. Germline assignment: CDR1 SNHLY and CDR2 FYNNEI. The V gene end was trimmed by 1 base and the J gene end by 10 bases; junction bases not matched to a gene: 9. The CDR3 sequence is CASSEVSGRAGGEQFF. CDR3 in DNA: TGTGCCAGCAGTGAAGTTAGCGGGAGGGCCGGGGGGGAGCAGTTCTTC. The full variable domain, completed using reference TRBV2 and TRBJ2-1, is EPEVTQTPSHQVTQMGQEVILRCVPISNHLYFYWYRQILGQKVEFLVSFYNNEISEKSEIFDDQFSVERPDGSNFTLKIRSTKLEDSAMYFCASSEVSGRAGGEQFFGPGTRLTVL.

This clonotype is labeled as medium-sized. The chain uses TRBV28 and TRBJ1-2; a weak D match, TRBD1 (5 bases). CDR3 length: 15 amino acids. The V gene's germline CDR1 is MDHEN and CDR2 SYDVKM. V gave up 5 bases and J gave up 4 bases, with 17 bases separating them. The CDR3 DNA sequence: TGTGCCAGCAGTGTCCCCCAACCCAGGGCCTATGGCTACACCTTC. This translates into CASSVPQPRAYGYTF.

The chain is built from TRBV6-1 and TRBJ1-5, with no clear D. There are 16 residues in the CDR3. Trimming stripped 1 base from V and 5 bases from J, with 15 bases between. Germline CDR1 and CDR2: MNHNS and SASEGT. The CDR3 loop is CASSEDYAGSYQPQHF. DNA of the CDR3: TGTGCCAGCAGTGAAGATTATGCAGGTTCTTATCAGCCCCAGCATTTT.

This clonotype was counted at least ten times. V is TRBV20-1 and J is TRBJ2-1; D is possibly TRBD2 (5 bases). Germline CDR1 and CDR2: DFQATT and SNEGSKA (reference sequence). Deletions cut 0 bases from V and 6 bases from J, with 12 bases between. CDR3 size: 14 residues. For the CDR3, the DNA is TGCAGTGCTAGAGATCGAGGGCAGCCCAATGAGCAGTTCTTC. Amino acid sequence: CSARDRGQPNEQFF.

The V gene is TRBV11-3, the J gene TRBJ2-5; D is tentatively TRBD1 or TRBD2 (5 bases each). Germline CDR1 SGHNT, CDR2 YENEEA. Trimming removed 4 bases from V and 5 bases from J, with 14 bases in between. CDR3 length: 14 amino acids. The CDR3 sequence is CASSWARRGETQYF. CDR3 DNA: TGTGCCAGCAGCTGGGCCAGACGGGGCGAGACCCAGTACTTC.

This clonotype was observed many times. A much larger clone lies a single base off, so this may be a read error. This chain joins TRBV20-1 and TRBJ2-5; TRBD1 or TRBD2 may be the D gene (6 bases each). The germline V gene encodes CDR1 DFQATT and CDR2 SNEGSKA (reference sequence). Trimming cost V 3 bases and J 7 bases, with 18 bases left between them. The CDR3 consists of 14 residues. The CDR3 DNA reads TGCAGTGCTAGTGGGGTAGCGGTGGGGGCGACCCAGTACTTC. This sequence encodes CSASGVAVGATQYF.

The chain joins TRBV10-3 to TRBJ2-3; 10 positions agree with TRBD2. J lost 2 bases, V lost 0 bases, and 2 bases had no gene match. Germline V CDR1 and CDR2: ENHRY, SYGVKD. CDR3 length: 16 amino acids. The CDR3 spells CAISESSGGFTDTQYF. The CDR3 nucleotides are TGTGCCATCAGTGAGTCTAGCGGGGGGTTCACAGATACGCAGTATTTT.

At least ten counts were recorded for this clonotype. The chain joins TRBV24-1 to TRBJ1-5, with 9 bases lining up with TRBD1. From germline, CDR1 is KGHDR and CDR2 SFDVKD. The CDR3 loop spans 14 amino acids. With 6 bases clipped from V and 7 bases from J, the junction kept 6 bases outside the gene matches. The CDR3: CATSWGQGTQPQHF. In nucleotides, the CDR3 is TGTGCCACCAGTTGGGGACAGGGTACGCAGCCCCAGCATTTT.

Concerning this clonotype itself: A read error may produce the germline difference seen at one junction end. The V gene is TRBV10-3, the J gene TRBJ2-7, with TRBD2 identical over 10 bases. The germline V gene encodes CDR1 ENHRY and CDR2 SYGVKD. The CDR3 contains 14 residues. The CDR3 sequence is CAITKGLASYEQHF. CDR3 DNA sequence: TGTGCCATCACCAAGGGACTAGCGTCCTACGAGCAGCACTTC.

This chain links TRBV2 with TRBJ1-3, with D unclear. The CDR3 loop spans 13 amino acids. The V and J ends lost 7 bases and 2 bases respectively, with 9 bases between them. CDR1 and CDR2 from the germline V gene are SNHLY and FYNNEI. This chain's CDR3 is CASNFQTGNTIYF. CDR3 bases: TGTGCCAGCAATTTCCAAACTGGAAACACCATATATTTT.

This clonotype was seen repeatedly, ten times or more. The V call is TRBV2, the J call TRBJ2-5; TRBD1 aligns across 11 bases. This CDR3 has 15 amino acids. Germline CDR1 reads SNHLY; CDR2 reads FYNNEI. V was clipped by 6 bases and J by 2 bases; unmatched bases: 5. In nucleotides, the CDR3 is TGTGCCAGCAGCTCGGGACAGGGGGTACAAGAGACCCAGTACTTC. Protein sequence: CASSSGQGVQETQYF.

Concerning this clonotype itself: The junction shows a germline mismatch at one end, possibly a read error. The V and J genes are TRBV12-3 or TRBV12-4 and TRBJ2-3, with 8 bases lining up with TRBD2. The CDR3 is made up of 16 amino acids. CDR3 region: CASSPSPIAGSDTRYF. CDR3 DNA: TGCGCCAGCAGTCCAAGTCCCATAGCGGGATCCGATACGCGGTATTTT.

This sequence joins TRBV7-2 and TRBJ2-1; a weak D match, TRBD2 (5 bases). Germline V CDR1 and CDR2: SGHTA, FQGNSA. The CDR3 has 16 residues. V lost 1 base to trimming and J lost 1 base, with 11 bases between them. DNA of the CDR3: TGTGCCAGCAGCTTAGAGGCAGCGGATTCCTACAATGAGCAGTTCTTC. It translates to CASSLEAADSYNEQFF. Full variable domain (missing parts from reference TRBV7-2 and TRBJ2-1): GAGVSQSPSNKVTEKGKDVELRCDPISGHTALYWYRQSLGQGLEFLIYFQGNSAPDKSGLPSDRFSAERTGGSVSTLTIQRTQQEDSAVYLCASSLEAADSYNEQFFGPGTRLTVL.